Detailed here is one T cell receptor (beta chain). Its matching antigen is unknown. Trimming removed 5 bases from V and 2 bases from J, with 16 bases in between. CDR1 is SGHVS and CDR2 is FQNEAQ in the germline V gene. The CDR3 has 16 residues. The sample originates from a study of T cells after posttransplantation cyclophosphamide. This table comes from immunoSEQ multiplex PCR, and its TCRdb copy is limited to in-frame clones, with some not included. The sample holds about 66,000 clones, just under 95% seen once. Study results and limitations: Recipient CMV seropositivity and CMV reactivation strongly tracked TRB clonality. Donor CD8+ memory clones often dominated recipient blood repertoires at later times. Tissue-infiltrating T cells from skin or gut overlapped little with blood T cells.

On the day of bone marrow donation, the related graft donor provided peripheral blood. The chain uses TRBV7-8 and TRBJ1-5, with D uncertain. The sequence derives from a woman in her 30s in good health and a related stem cell transplant donor. The sequenced sample was PBMCs. CDR3 amino acids: CASSPARVSGNQPQHF. The CDR3 coding sequence is TGTGCCAGCAGCCCAGCGCGGGTAAGTGGCAATCAGCCCCAGCATTTT.